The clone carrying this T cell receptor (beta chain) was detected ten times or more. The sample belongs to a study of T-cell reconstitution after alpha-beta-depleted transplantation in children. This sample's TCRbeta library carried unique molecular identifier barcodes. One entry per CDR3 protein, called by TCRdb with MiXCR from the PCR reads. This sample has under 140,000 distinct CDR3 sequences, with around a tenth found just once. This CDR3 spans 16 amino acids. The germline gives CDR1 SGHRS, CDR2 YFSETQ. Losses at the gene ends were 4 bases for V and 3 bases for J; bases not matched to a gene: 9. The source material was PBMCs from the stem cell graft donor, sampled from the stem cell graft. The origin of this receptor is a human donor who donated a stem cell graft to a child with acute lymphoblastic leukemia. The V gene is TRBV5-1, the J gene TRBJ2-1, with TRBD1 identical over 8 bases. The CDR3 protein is CASSLETGAFYNEQFF. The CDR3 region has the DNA TGCGCCAGCAGCCTGGAGACAGGGGCTTTCTACAATGAGCAGTTCTTC.